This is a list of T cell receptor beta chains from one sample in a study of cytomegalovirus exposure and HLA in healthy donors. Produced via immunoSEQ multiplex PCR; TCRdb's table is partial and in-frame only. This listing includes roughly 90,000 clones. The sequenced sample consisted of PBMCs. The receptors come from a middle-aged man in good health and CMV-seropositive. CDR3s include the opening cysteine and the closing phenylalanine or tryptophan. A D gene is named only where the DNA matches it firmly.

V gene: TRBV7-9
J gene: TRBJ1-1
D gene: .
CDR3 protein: CASSSLGGTEAFF
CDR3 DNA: TGTGCCAGCAGCTCATTGGGGGGAACTGAAGCTTTCTTT

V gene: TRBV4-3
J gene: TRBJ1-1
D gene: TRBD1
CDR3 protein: CASSHNRGQDEAFF
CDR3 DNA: TGCGCCAGCAGCCACAACAGGGGGCAAGATGAAGCTTTCTTT

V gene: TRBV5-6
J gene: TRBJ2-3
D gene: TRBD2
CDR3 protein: CASSLRLAGLQDTQYF
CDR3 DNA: TGTGCCAGCAGCTTACGACTAGCGGGATTGCAAGATACGCAGTATTTT

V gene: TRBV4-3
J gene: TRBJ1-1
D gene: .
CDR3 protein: CASSRQGAGTEAFF
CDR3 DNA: TGCGCCAGCAGCCGACAAGGGGCAGGCACTGAAGCTTTCTTT

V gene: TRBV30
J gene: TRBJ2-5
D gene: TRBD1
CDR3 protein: CAWATGLGFETQYF
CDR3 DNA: TGTGCCTGGGCGACAGGGCTGGGTTTTGAGACCCAGTACTTC

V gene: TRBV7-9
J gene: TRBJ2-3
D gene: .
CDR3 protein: CASSPWTGTDTQYF
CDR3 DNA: TGTGCCAGCAGCCCCTGGACAGGCACAGATACGCAGTATTTT

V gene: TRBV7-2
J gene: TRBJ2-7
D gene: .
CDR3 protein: CASSFGGRGVYEQYF
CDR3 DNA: TGTGCCAGCAGCTTCGGAGGGAGGGGGGTCTACGAGCAGTACTTC

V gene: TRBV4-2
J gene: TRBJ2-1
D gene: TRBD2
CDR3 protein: CASSQPGLAGDEQFF
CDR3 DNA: TGTGCCAGCAGCCAACCGGGACTAGCGGGAGATGAGCAGTTCTTC

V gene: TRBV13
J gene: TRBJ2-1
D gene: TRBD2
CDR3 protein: CASSLGALAGGSLNEQFF
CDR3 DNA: TGTGCCAGCAGCTTAGGGGCCCTGGCGGGAGGGAGCCTTAATGAGCAGTTCTTC

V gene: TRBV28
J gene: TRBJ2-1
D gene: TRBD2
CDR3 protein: CASSLLAGERNEQFF
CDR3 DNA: TGTGCCAGCAGTTTACTAGCGGGAGAGAGGAATGAGCAGTTCTTC